These T cell receptor beta chains were read from a single sample in a study of cytomegalovirus exposure and HLA in healthy donors. Using immunoSEQ multiplex PCR, the repertoire was profiled, and TCRdb retains in-frame clones only, with some absent. The sample consists of 75,000 to 85,000 clones, approximately 90% of them appearing once. Source material: PBMCs. The receptors shown here come from a man aged 30-40 years in good health and CMV-seronegative. Both conserved end residues are part of each CDR3. Each record gives: clone size, V gene, J gene, D gene, CDR3 DNA, CDR3 protein. The D gene is left open where the match is weak. Size values are once, few and many counts, or a class for expanded clones, and some rows have none.

clone_size: NA
v_call: TRBV4-1
j_call: TRBJ2-1
d_call: TRBD1
cdr3_nt: TGCGCCAGCAGCCAAGGGGACAGCGATTACAATGAGCAGTTCTTC
cdr3_aa: CASSQGDSDYNEQFF

clone_size: NA
v_call: TRBV5-5
j_call: TRBJ2-7
d_call: TRBD1
cdr3_nt: TGTGCCAGCAGGCGACTCGACAGGGGGTCCTACGAGCAGTACTTC
cdr3_aa: CASRRLDRGSYEQYF

clone_size: once
v_call: TRBV6-1
j_call: TRBJ1-5
d_call: TRBD1
cdr3_nt: TGTGCCAGCAGCCCGACAGGGGATCAGCCCCAGCATTTT
cdr3_aa: CASSPTGDQPQHF

clone_size: NA
v_call: TRBV2
j_call: TRBJ1-1
d_call: NA
cdr3_nt: TGTGCCAGCTTTCGAAACCTCAGGGCCGGCACTGAAGCTTTCTTT
cdr3_aa: CASFRNLRAGTEAFF

clone_size: NA
v_call: TRBV25-1
j_call: TRBJ1-2
d_call: TRBD1
cdr3_nt: TGTGCCAGCAGTGCCTACGGACAGGGCGGTGGCTACACCTTC
cdr3_aa: CASSAYGQGGGYTF

clone_size: NA
v_call: TRBV6-1
j_call: TRBJ2-3
d_call: TRBD2
cdr3_nt: TGTGCCAGCACACGGACTAGCGGGAGGGAGGATACGCAGTATTTT
cdr3_aa: CASTRTSGREDTQYF

clone_size: NA
v_call: TRBV11-2
j_call: TRBJ2-3
d_call: TRBD2
cdr3_nt: TGTGCCAGCAGCCCGCCGGGACTACGCACAGATACGCAGTATTTT
cdr3_aa: CASSPPGLRTDTQYF

clone_size: NA
v_call: TRBV30
j_call: TRBJ1-3
d_call: NA
cdr3_nt: TGTGCCTGGAGTGATTCGAGGGGGATTAGCTCTGGAAACACCATATATTTT
cdr3_aa: CAWSDSRGISSGNTIYF

clone_size: NA
v_call: TRBV7-9
j_call: TRBJ1-1
d_call: TRBD1
cdr3_nt: TGTGCCAGCAGCTTCGTACAGGGGACAATAGCGCGGTCGAAACCTGAAGCTTTCTTT
cdr3_aa: CASSFVQGTIARSKPEAFF

clone_size: NA
v_call: TRBV7-9
j_call: TRBJ2-7
d_call: TRBD1
cdr3_nt: TGTGCCAGCAGCAACCGGGACAGGGGGCCCGAGCAGTACTTC
cdr3_aa: CASSNRDRGPEQYF

clone_size: NA
v_call: TRBV19
j_call: TRBJ2-2
d_call: NA
cdr3_nt: TGTGCCAGCCATCCACAGGGATGGTACCAGGACGGGGAGCTGTTTTTT
cdr3_aa: CASHPQGWYQDGELFF

clone_size: NA
v_call: TRBV28
j_call: TRBJ2-5
d_call: TRBD1
cdr3_nt: TGTGCCAGCAGATTCCTAGACAGGGGCCAAGAGACCCAGTACTTC
cdr3_aa: CASRFLDRGQETQYF

clone_size: few
v_call: TRBV30
j_call: TRBJ2-7
d_call: NA
cdr3_nt: TGTGCCTGCGATAAAAGTAAACAAGACAGCTCCTACGAGCAGTACTTC
cdr3_aa: CACDKSKQDSSYEQYF

clone_size: NA
v_call: TRBV29-1
j_call: TRBJ2-3
d_call: TRBD2
cdr3_nt: TGCAGCGTTCCCCTAGCGGAGAGCACAGATACGCAGTATTTT
cdr3_aa: CSVPLAESTDTQYF

clone_size: NA
v_call: TRBV5-8
j_call: TRBJ2-5
d_call: TRBD2
cdr3_nt: TGTGCCAGCAGCACGGGAAGAGGACTAGCGGGAGAAGAGACCCAGTACTTC
cdr3_aa: CASSTGRGLAGEETQYF

clone_size: NA
v_call: TRBV28
j_call: TRBJ2-6
d_call: NA
cdr3_nt: TGTGCCACCAATGAGGGCGGTCTCTCTGGGGCCAACGTCCTGACTTTC
cdr3_aa: CATNEGGLSGANVLTF

clone_size: NA
v_call: TRBV4-1
j_call: TRBJ2-1
d_call: NA
cdr3_nt: TGCGCCAGTTCGGCGGAGGGGTCCTACAATGAGCAGTTCTTC
cdr3_aa: CASSAEGSYNEQFF